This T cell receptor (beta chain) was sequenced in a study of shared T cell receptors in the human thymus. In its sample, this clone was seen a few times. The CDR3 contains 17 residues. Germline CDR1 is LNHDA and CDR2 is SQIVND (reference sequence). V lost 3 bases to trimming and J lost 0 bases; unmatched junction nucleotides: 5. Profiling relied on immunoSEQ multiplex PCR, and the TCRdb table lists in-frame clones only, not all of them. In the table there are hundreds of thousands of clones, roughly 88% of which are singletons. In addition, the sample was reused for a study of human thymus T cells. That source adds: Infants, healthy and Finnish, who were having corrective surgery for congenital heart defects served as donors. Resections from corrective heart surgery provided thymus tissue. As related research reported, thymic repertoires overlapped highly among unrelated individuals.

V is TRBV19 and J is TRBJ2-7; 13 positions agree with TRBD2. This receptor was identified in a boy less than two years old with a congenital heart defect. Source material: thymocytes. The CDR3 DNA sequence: TGTGCCAGTAGTATGGGACTAGCGGGAACTTCCTCCTACGAGCAGTACTTC. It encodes CASSMGLAGTSSYEQYF.